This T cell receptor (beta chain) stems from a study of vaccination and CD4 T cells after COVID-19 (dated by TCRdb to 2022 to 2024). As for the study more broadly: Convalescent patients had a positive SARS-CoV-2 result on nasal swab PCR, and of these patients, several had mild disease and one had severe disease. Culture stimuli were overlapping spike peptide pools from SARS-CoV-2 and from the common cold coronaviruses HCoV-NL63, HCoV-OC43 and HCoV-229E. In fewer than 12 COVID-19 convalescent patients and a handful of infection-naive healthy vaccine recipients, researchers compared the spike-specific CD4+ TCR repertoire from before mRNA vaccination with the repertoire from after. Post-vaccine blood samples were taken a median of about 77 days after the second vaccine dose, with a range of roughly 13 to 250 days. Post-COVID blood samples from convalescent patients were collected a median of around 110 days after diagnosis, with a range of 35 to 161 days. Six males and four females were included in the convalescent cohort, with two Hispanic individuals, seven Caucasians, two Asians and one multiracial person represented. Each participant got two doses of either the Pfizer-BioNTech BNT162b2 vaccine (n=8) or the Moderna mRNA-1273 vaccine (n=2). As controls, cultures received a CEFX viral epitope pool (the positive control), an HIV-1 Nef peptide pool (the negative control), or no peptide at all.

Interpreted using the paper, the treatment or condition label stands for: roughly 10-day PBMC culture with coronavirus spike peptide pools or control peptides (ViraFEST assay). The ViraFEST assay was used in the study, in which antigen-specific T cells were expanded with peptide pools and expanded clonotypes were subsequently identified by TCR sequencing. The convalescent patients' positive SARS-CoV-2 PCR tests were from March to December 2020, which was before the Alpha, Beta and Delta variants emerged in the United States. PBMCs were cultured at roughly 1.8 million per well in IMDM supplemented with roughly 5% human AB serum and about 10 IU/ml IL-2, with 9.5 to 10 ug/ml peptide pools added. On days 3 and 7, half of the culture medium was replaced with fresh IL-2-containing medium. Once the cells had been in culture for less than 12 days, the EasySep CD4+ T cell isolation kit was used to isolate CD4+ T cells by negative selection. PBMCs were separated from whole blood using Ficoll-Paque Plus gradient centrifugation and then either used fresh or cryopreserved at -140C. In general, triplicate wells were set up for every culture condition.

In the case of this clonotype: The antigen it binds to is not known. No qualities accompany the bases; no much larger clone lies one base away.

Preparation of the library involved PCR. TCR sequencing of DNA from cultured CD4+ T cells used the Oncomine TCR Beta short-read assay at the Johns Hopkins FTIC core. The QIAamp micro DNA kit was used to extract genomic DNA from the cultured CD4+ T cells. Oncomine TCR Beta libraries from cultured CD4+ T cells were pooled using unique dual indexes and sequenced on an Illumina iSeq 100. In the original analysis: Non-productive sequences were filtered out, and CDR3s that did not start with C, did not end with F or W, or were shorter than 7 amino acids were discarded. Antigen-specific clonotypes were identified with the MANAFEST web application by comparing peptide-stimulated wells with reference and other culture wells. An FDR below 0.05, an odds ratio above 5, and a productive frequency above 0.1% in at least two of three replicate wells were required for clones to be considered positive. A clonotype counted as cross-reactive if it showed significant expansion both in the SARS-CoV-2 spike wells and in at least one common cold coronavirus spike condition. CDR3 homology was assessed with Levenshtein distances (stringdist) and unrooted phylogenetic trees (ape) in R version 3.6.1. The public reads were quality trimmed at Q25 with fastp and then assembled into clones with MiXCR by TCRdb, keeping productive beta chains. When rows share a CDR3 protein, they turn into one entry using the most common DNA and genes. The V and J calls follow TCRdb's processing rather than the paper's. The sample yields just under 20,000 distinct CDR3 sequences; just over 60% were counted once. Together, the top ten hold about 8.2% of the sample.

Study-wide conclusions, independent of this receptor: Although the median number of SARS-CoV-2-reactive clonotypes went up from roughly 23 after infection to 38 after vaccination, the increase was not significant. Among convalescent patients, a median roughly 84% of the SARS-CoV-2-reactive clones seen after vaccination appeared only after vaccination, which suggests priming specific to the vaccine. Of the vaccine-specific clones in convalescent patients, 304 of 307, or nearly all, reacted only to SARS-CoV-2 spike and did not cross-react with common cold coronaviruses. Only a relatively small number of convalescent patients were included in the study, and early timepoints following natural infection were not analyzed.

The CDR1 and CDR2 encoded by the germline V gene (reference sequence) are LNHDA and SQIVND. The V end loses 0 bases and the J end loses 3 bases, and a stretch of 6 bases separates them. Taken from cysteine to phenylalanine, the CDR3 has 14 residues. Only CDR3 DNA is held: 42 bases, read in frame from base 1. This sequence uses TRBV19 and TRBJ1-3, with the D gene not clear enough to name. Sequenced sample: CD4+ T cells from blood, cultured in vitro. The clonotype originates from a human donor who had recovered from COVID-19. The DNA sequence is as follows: TGTGCCAGTAGTATAGATCAGCGTGGAAACACCATATATTTT. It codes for CASSIDQRGNTIYF.